Listed below are T cell receptor beta chains from one sample, sequenced in a study of PD-L1 blockade in urothelial cancer. The repertoire was sequenced with immunoSEQ multiplex PCR; TCRdb's copy has only in-frame clones and lacks some. This sample carries around 29,000 clones, around 84% of them seen once, and the ten largest clones take just under 3%. Sequencing used PBMCs, obtained around atezolizumab (anti-PD-L1) treatment. The receptors shown here come from a man in his 70s with urothelial cancer. CDR3s include the opening cysteine and the closing phenylalanine or tryptophan. Fields, in order: CDR3 DNA, CDR3 protein, V gene, J gene, D gene, clone size. A D gene is named only where the DNA matches it firmly. Size is stated for part of the rows, as once, few or many counts, or as a class when the clone is expanded.

TGTGCCAGCAGCCGCTCCGGGGACAGGAAAACAAATGAAAAACTGTTTTTT	CASSRSGDRKTNEKLFF	TRBV7-4	TRBJ1-4	TRBD1	.
TGTGCCAGCAGTGTGGGGAGTAGCAATCAGCCCCAGCATTTT	CASSVGSSNQPQHF	TRBV6-1	TRBJ1-5	.	.
TGTGCCAGCAGTCACCCGCGGGCTGCAGCCTACGAGCAGTACTTC	CASSHPRAAAYEQYF	TRBV2	TRBJ2-7	.	.
TGTGCCAGCAGCTTCTTGGAGACCCAGTACTTC	CASSFLETQYF	TRBV5-4	TRBJ2-5	.	.
TGCAGTGCTGGGGGGGGGTACGGCTACACCTTC	CSAGGGYGYTF	TRBV20-1	TRBJ1-2	.	.
TGTGCCAGCAGAGAATCCGGGACTGTAAACTACGAGCAGTACTTC	CASRESGTVNYEQYF	TRBV6-5	TRBJ2-7	.	.
TGTGCCAGCAACCTTGGGGGCTTGAGGAGCGGGGAGCTGTTTTTT	CASNLGGLRSGELFF	TRBV5-4	TRBJ2-2	.	.
TGCAGTGCTACACACGGGGACGAGCAGTACTTC	CSATHGDEQYF	TRBV20-1	TRBJ2-7	.	.
TGTGCCAGCAGCCTACAGGGGCGCCGCGGTACAAACACCATATATTTT	CASSLQGRRGTNTIYF	TRBV5-8	TRBJ1-3	TRBD1	.
TGTGCCACCAGCAGAGAGGGGCAGGGGGGTTACAATGAGCAGTTCTTC	CATSREGQGGYNEQFF	TRBV15	TRBJ2-1	.	once
TGCGCCAGCACCATAGCGGGAGGGCCGGGGACAGATACGCAGTATTTT	CASTIAGGPGTDTQYF	TRBV5-1	TRBJ2-3	TRBD2	.
TGTGCCAGCACCCTCCTACGAGGAAGCACAGATACGCAGTATTTT	CASTLLRGSTDTQYF	TRBV7-3	TRBJ2-3	.	.
TGTGCCAGTACCTTAGACGCGGGGGGACCCATCTACGAGCAGTACTTC	CASTLDAGGPIYEQYF	TRBV19	TRBJ2-7	TRBD2	.
TGTGCCAGCAGCTCCCAAAACAGACTGAACACTGAAGCTTTCTTT	CASSSQNRLNTEAFF	TRBV5-6	TRBJ1-1	.	once
TGTGCCAGCAGCTTAGAGATCGGGAGTACAGATACGCAGTATTTT	CASSLEIGSTDTQYF	TRBV11-2	TRBJ2-3	.	.
TGTGCCAGCAGTGAATTGGGGCAGGGGGCGCGGGGCTATGGCTACACCTTC	CASSELGQGARGYGYTF	TRBV6-1	TRBJ1-2	TRBD1	.
TGCGCCAGCAGCAAGCAGGGGGGCGTCGATGGCTACACCTTC	CASSKQGGVDGYTF	TRBV10-2	TRBJ1-2	TRBD1	.
TGTGCCACCAGCGAGACAGCTTATAATTCACCCCTCCACTTT	CATSETAYNSPLHF	TRBV15	TRBJ1-6	.	.
TGTGCCACCAGCAGAGGGACAGCTCCAAGGGCGCAGTATTTT	CATSRGTAPRAQYF	TRBV15	TRBJ2-3	.	.
TGTGCCAGCAGCTTAACGTTTAGCAGTACCAACACTGAAGCTTTCTTT	CASSLTFSSTNTEAFF	TRBV7-2	TRBJ1-1	.	.
TGTGCCAGCAGATCCGACTATGGCTACACCTTC	CASRSDYGYTF	TRBV6-6	TRBJ1-2	.	.
TGTGCCAGCAGTTTATTATCCAGGGCTCGGGAAAAACTGTTTTTT	CASSLLSRAREKLFF	TRBV28	TRBJ1-4	.	.